The present TCR beta chain was sequenced within a study of T cell changes during pregnancy in multiple sclerosis. Sequenced by immunoSEQ multiplex PCR; TCRdb stores in-frame clones only, minus some. The sample records 40,000 or so clones, about nine tenths being singletons. The CDR3 totals 17 residues. The gene calls are TRBV21-1 and TRBJ2-7; the table's D gene call, TRBD2, was not cross checked with the DNA. TRBV21-1 is flagged as a pseudogene. Sequences were derived from CD8+ T cells from peripheral blood mononuclear cells, sampled in the second trimester of pregnancy. The TCR was taken from a female donor with multiple sclerosis, enrolled in a pregnancy study. CDR3 sequence reads: CARGSGTREYPHYEQYF. CDR3 in DNA: TGTGCCAGGGGCTCCGGGACTAGAGAATATCCCCACTACGAGCAGTACTTC.